The clone carrying this TCR beta chain has more than one count but fewer than ten. The CDR3 sequence is 15 residues long. V dropped 2 bases and J dropped 5 bases, with 16 bases sitting between them. CDR1 is SGHDT and CDR2 is YYEEEE in the germline V gene. Only in-frame clones appear in the TCRdb table, and some are missing; sequencing was by immunoSEQ multiplex PCR. The sample includes about 710,000 clones, over 75% of them seen just once. This specimen belongs to a study of shared T cell receptors in the human thymus. These data are also associated with another study on human thymus T cells. That study adds: Donor material was obtained from healthy Finnish infants undergoing corrective surgery for congenital heart defects. An apparent bias in V and J gene usage was seen in thymic and blood repertoires.

This sequence was found in a boy younger than two with a congenital heart defect. This chain joins TRBV5-6 and TRBJ1-2; TRBD1 is a possible D gene (5 bases). Sequencing input: thymocytes. The CDR3 nucleotides are TGTGCCAGCAGCTTCGTCAGGGCCCGTGGGTATGGCTACACCTTC. This codes for CASSFVRARGYGYTF.